One and the same sample provided the 15 T cell receptor beta chains below, sequenced in a study of T-cell memory formation after mild COVID-19. Each CDR3 protein gets one entry after TCRdb re-called the 5' RACE reads with MiXCR. This sample yields fewer than 500,000 distinct CDR3 sequences, of which approximately 23% are seen a single time; 12% belongs to the top ten. The sample comprised PBMCs or a T cell subset sorted from them (not recorded which). The receptors shown here come from an adult woman who had mild COVID-19 (a few samples of this study predate the infection). Cell type and time point are not known.

The V gene is TRBV6-4, the J gene TRBJ2-2, with TRBD1 matching over 9 bases. V trimming: 6 bases; J trimming: 4 bases; junction bases outside the gene matches: 3. CDR1 and CDR2 (germline): MRHNA, SNTAGT. CDR3 size: 14 residues. This chain's CDR3 is CASSGTGSTGELFF. The DNA of the CDR3 is TGTGCCAGCAGCGGGACAGGGAGCACCGGGGAGCTGTTTTTT.

This clonotype came up a few times. This chain links TRBV6-5 with TRBJ2-7; D may be TRBD1 (6 bases). Germline lookup yields CDR1 MNHEY and CDR2 SVGAGI. Between the trimmed V and J ends, which lost 5 bases and 2 bases, there was a span of 13 bases. This CDR3 comprises 14 residues. The CDR3 nucleotides read TGTGCCAGCAGTGACGGACAGAGAGCCTACGAGCAGTACTTC. Translation gives CASSDGQRAYEQYF.

A note on this clonotype: A much larger clonotype is one base distant, so this may be a read error. The chain joins TRBV7-8 to TRBJ2-7, with D tentatively TRBD1 (6 bases). The germline gives CDR1 SGHVS, CDR2 FQNEAQ. This CDR3 is built from 15 residues. DNA of the CDR3: TGTGCCAGCAGCTTAGGGGCCTGGGACAACTCCGAGAAGTACTTC. Protein: CASSLGAWDNSEKYF.

The chain carries TRBV20-1 and TRBJ1-1; 8 bases are a match to TRBD1. Germline loops: CDR1 DFQATT, CDR2 SNEGSKA (reference sequence). The J segment lost 6 bases and the V segment lost 5 bases, leaving 8 bases of the junction unmatched. CDR3 length: 13 amino acids. CDR3 DNA sequence: TGCAGTGCTCCCCGGACAGGGACGGCTGAAGCTTTCTTT. Its protein product is CSAPRTGTAEAFF.

V gene TRBV12-3 or TRBV12-4 combines with J gene TRBJ2-7; the match to TRBD2 covers 7 bases. The CDR3 is 15 residues long. V lost 5 bases and J lost 3; bases outside the gene matches: 10. The DNA of the CDR3 is TGTGCCAGCAGTATTCCTGGACTAGGGTACTACGAGCAGTACTTC. Translated: CASSIPGLGYYEQYF.

This chain uses TRBV6-6 with TRBJ2-3, with TRBD2 as a possible D gene (5 bases). CDR1 is MNHNY and CDR2 is SVGAGI in the germline V gene (reference sequence). The CDR3 has 12 residues. V was clipped by 11 bases and J by 4 bases, with 13 bases between them. The CDR3 coding sequence is TGTGCCGCCGCTAGCCCCCCAGATACGCAGTATTTT. Protein sequence: CAAASPPDTQYF.

This clonotype was seen a few times. J is TRBJ2-1 and V is TRBV20-1, with D perhaps TRBD1 (5 bases). Trimming shortened V by 6 bases and J by 7 bases, and 22 bases separated the two germline ends. Germline loops: CDR1 DFQATT, CDR2 SNEGSKA (reference sequence). This CDR3 spans 15 amino acids. The CDR3 sequence: CSATPLGGRTNEQFF. In DNA form, the CDR3 reads TGCAGTGCAACACCTCTAGGTGGTCGGACAAATGAGCAGTTCTTC.

This chain uses TRBV7-9 with TRBJ2-5; the D gene could be TRBD1 or TRBD2 (5 bases each). CDR1 is SEHNR, CDR2 FQNEAQ, per germline (reference sequence). With 7 bases removed from V and 5 bases from J, the gap between germline ends came to 14 bases. This CDR3 has 13 amino acids. The CDR3 DNA is TGTGCCAGCACCTGGGACGGTCGGGAGACCCAGTACTTC. Translated: CASTWDGRETQYF.

This chain connects TRBV28 to TRBJ1-1, with D unclear. Trimming removed 2 bases at V and 0 bases at J, with 4 bases between. This CDR3 contains 13 residues. Germline V gene lookup returns CDR1 MDHEN and CDR2 SYDVKM. CDR3 sequence reads: CASSLRLNTEAFF. The CDR3 DNA is TGTGCCAGCAGTTTACGGTTGAACACTGAAGCTTTCTTT.

The chain links TRBV7-2 to TRBJ2-1; the D gene is possibly TRBD2 (6 bases). This CDR3 comprises 15 residues. The germline V and J ends were trimmed by 5 bases and 4 bases, with 15 bases remaining between them. Germline V lookup: CDR1 SGHTA, CDR2 FQGNSA. The CDR3 region has the DNA TGTGCCAGCAGCCCTACCGTGGCGGGGTACAATGAGCAGTTCTTC. Protein sequence: CASSPTVAGYNEQFF.

In this sample, this clonotype turned up a few times. In nucleotides, the CDR3 is TGTGCCAGCAGCTTAGATCCGGGAGGCACCGGGGAGCTGTTTTTT. Protein: CASSLDPGGTGELFF. The chain employs TRBV7-7 and TRBJ2-2, with 7 bases that match TRBD2. The germline CDR1 and CDR2 sequences are SSHAT and FNYEAQ (reference sequence). J was trimmed by 4 bases and V by 1 base; bases with no gene match: 3. The CDR3 totals 15 residues.

This sequence joins TRBV6-1 and TRBJ1-2; possibly TRBD1 for D (6 bases). Per the germline V gene, CDR1 is MNHNS and CDR2 is SASEGT. Trimming left V 4 bases short and J 4 bases short, with 13 bases between. This CDR3 has 14 amino acids. CDR3 nucleotides: TGTGCCAGCAGTGGCGCCGACAGGCTCTATGGCTACACCTTC. It codes for CASSGADRLYGYTF.

This chain links TRBV5-1 with TRBJ2-3; tentatively, D is TRBD2 (5 bases). Germline V lookup: CDR1 SGHRS, CDR2 YFSETQ. This CDR3 is built from 15 residues. Between the trimmed V and J ends, which lost 1 base and 0 bases, there was a span of 9 bases. CDR3 sequence (DNA): TGCGCCAGCAGCTTGATCTCGGGGAGCACAGATACGCAGTATTTT. Translating it yields CASSLISGSTDTQYF.

A few counts support this clonotype. The gene calls are TRBV12-3 or TRBV12-4 and TRBJ1-2; D not certain. This CDR3 has 14 residues. The V end lost 6 bases, the J end lost 2 bases, and 13 bases lay between the germline ends. The CDR3 sequence: CASSRRQTNYGYTF. CDR3 nucleotides: TGTGCCAGCAGCCGTAGACAAACGAACTATGGCTACACCTTC.

This clonotype was seen only a few times. V and J are TRBV7-9 and TRBJ2-2; D is uncertain. Germline V CDR1 and CDR2: SEHNR, FQNEAQ (reference sequence). The CDR3 is 13 residues long. The V gene lost 6 bases and the J gene lost 5 bases, with 10 bases spanning the gap. CDR3 DNA: TGTGCCAGCAGTTTAAGTATAACCGGGGAGCTGTTTTTT. It specifies CASSLSITGELFF. The variable domain in full, completed from reference TRBV7-9 and TRBJ2-2, reads DTGVSQNPRHKITKRGQNVTFRCDPISEHNRLYWYRQTLGQGPEFLTYFQNEAQLEKSRLLSDRFSAERPKGSFSTLEIQRTEQGDSAMYLCASSLSITGELFFGEGSRLTVL.